Each of the 8 T cell receptor beta chains below was sequenced from the same sample in a study of T cells after yellow fever vaccination. TCRdb analysed the 5' RACE reads with MiXCR anew, one entry per CDR3 protein. This sample yields 310,000 or so distinct CDR3 sequences, of which around 4% are seen a single time; about 20% belongs to the top ten. The sample was PBMCs, taken on the day of the yellow fever booster vaccination. These receptors came from a man aged 18 to 29 who received the YFV17D yellow fever vaccine.

This clonotype was counted at least ten times. The chain uses TRBV6-2 or TRBV6-3 and TRBJ2-5; TRBD2 might be the D (6 bases). The length of the CDR3 is 11 residues. Germline CDR1 is MNHEY and CDR2 is SVGEGT. V lost 7 bases, J lost 9 bases, and 12 bases lay in between. The CDR3 bases are TGTGCCAGCACCGCCGGGAGATCCCAGTACTTC. Its protein product is CASTAGRSQYF.

The chain is built from TRBV5-1 and TRBJ2-5, with D possibly matching TRBD1 (5 bases). This CDR3 spans 13 amino acids. Germline CDR1 and CDR2: SGHRS and YFSETQ. The germline V and J ends were trimmed by 3 bases and 3 bases, with 9 bases remaining between them. The CDR3 DNA reads as TGCGCCAGCAGCTCCTTAGGGGAAGAGACCCAGTACTTC. Its protein product is CASSSLGEETQYF.

This clonotype was recorded at least ten times. This chain links TRBV5-6 with TRBJ2-7; no reliable D call. The ends were cut back, 0 bases at V and 5 bases at J, with 3 bases in the middle. This CDR3 has 11 amino acids. Germline CDR1 reads SGHDT; CDR2 reads YYEEEE. CDR3 protein: CASSLENEQYF. CDR3 sequence (DNA): TGTGCCAGCAGCTTGGAGAACGAGCAGTACTTC.

The chain links TRBV7-3 to TRBJ1-3; the D is unclear. Trimming stripped 5 bases from V and 0 bases from J, with 11 bases between. The CDR3 length is 15 residues. Germline V CDR1 and CDR2: SGHTA, FQGTGA. CDR3 residues: CASSPYGLSGNTIYF. The CDR3 DNA reads TGTGCCAGCAGCCCCTACGGCCTCTCTGGAAACACCATATATTTT.

This clonotype appeared a few times. V and J are TRBV5-6 and TRBJ2-5, with 9 bases identical to TRBD1. The junction had 8 bases not matched to a gene; V was cut back by 6 bases and J by 5 bases. Germline-derived CDR1 and CDR2 are SGHDT and YYEEEE. This CDR3 has 14 amino acids. Here the CDR3 reads CASTWTGAWETQYF. In DNA form, the CDR3 reads TGTGCCAGCACATGGACAGGGGCGTGGGAGACCCAGTACTTC.

This clonotype appeared a few times. J is TRBJ2-3 and V is TRBV2; TRBD2 agrees at 10 bases. The V gene end was trimmed by 6 bases and the J gene end by 5 bases; junction bases not matched to a gene: 2. From germline, CDR1 is SNHLY and CDR2 FYNNEI. CDR3 length: 13 amino acids. The CDR3 region is CASRGTSVDTQYF. CDR3 sequence (DNA): TGTGCCAGCAGGGGGACTAGCGTAGATACGCAGTATTTT.

In its sample, this clonotype was seen many times. The chain is built from TRBV11-2 and TRBJ2-1; D unclear. Germline-derived CDR1 and CDR2 are SGHAT and FQNNGV. The CDR3 is made up of 12 amino acids. With 0 bases removed from V and 14 bases from J, the gap between germline ends came to 11 bases. The CDR3 region is CASSLDPAAKFF. The CDR3 DNA is TGTGCCAGCAGCTTAGATCCGGCGGCGAAGTTCTTC.

Many counts were recorded for this clonotype. The rearrangement links TRBV20-1 to TRBJ2-3; 8 bases map to TRBD2. CDR3 size: 15 residues. V dropped 4 bases and J dropped 1; count of bases not matched to a gene: 7. CDR1 and CDR2 (germline): DFQATT, SNEGSKA (reference sequence). The CDR3 reads CSAKAAAGGTDTQYF. The CDR3 DNA sequence: TGCAGTGCTAAGGCGGCAGCGGGGGGCACAGATACGCAGTATTTT.